A single sample gave rise to the 7 T cell receptor beta chains below, sequenced in a study of blood T cell repertoires in COVID-19 (TCRdb year 2020). Receptors were amplified or captured by the immunoSEQ multiplex PCR assay. TCRdb retrieved this table from immuneACCESS and kept in-frame rearrangements only. Not all clones are present; in checked studies, unresolved V genes account for under half, and no reason is known for the remainder. In this sample the table shows 300,000 to 450,000 clones, over 75% of which occur a single time. The ten largest clones capture roughly 10% of the sample. Sequencing used peripheral blood. These receptors all stem from a young woman with COVID-19, enrolled during active disease.

The CDR3: CASSRGEGAEGETQYF. For the CDR3, the DNA is TGTGCCAGCAGCCGGGGAGAGGGGGCGGAGGGAGAGACCCAGTACTTC. This chain connects TRBV7-9 to TRBJ2-5; perhaps TRBD1 as D (7 bases). Germline V gene sequence: CDR1 SEHNR, CDR2 FQNEAQ (reference sequence). The germline V and J ends were trimmed by 5 bases and 4 bases, with 20 bases remaining between them. The CDR3 contains 16 residues.

The chain uses TRBV6-5 and TRBJ1-2; a possible D gene is TRBD1 (6 bases). Trimming stripped 7 bases from V and 4 bases from J, with 13 bases between. Germline assignment: CDR1 MNHEY and CDR2 SVGAGI. CDR3 length: 13 amino acids. In nucleotides, the CDR3 is TGTGCCAGCACTCGCCCAGGGGTCTATGGCTACACCTTC. Its protein is CASTRPGVYGYTF.

This clone was counted a single time. The rearrangement joins TRBV7-9 to TRBJ2-7; 7 nucleotides agree with TRBD2. V was pared by 7 bases and J by 3 bases, with 15 bases of the junction left unmatched. This CDR3 contains 16 residues. Per germline, CDR1 SEHNR and CDR2 FQNEAQ (reference sequence). This CDR3 is CASTPARDYRFYEQYF. DNA for the CDR3: TGTGCCAGCACCCCTGCTCGGGACTACCGCTTCTACGAGCAGTACTTC. The entire variable domain, with the rest obtained from reference TRBV7-9 and TRBJ2-7, is as follows: DTGVSQNPRHKITKRGQNVTFRCDPISEHNRLYWYRQTLGQGPEFLTYFQNEAQLEKSRLLSDRFSAERPKGSFSTLEIQRTEQGDSAMYLCASTPARDYRFYEQYFGPGTRLTVT.

The chain links TRBV4-1 to TRBJ2-2, with 11 positions matching TRBD2. The CDR3 length is 16 residues. Trimming at V came to 4 bases and at J to 5 bases, leaving 6 bases not matched to a gene. CDR1 MGHRA and CDR2 YSYEKL come from the germline V gene. DNA for the CDR3: TGCGCCAGCAGCCCTATCGGGACTAGCGGAACCGGGGAGCTGTTTTTT. It specifies CASSPIGTSGTGELFF.

The count of this clone is one. The V and J genes are TRBV19 and TRBJ2-2; 7 bases align to TRBD1. V gave up 3 bases and J gave up 7 bases; unmatched junction bases: 11. Germline values: CDR1 LNHDA, CDR2 SQIVND (reference sequence). This CDR3 spans 16 amino acids. CDR3 nucleotides: TGTGCCAGTAGTATTCCCCGGGACAGCCGCGTCGGGGAGCTGTTTTTT. Translation gives CASSIPRDSRVGELFF.

The rearrangement joins TRBV9 to TRBJ2-5; weak D call: TRBD1 (5 bases). The CDR3 length is 14 residues. V gave up 0 bases and J gave up 4 bases, with 10 bases separating them. Germline CDR1 reads SGDLS; CDR2 reads YYNGEE. The CDR3 nucleotides are TGTGCCAGCAGCGTAGACTGGGGCGGAGAGACCCAGTACTTC. Protein product: CASSVDWGGETQYF.

This chain connects TRBV7-3 to TRBJ1-3, with a weak D call TRBD1 (5 bases). CDR1 is SGHTA and CDR2 is FQGTGA in the germline V gene. Trimming pared 3 bases from V and 2 bases from J, leaving 8 bases between. CDR3 length: 14 residues. The CDR3 sequence is CASSLGTTGNTIYF. In nucleotides, the CDR3 is TGTGCCAGCAGCTTGGGGACTACTGGAAACACCATATATTTT.